This T cell receptor (beta chain) derives from a study of blood T cell repertoires in COVID-19. For the study at large: Samples taken during acute and convalescent COVID-19 were collected in the United States, Italy and Spain. T cells, B-cell-depleted T cells, or PBMCs supplied cDNA or gDNA.

Trimming removed 3 bases from V and 5 bases from J; junction bases left unmatched: 5. Germline V lookup: CDR1 SGHRS, CDR2 YFSETQ. This CDR3 comprises 15 residues. Profiled with immunoSEQ multiplex PCR; TCRdb holds only in-frame clones, not every one. The table has about 65,000 clones, about 88% seen once. The rearrangement links TRBV5-1 to TRBJ2-1; 10 bases fit TRBD2. The specimen sequenced was peripheral blood. This sequence originates from a man aged 55-75 years with acute or convalescent COVID-19. CDR3 DNA: TGCGCCAGCAGCTCGGGACTAGCGTCCCACAATGAGCAGTTCTTC. Protein: CASSSGLASHNEQFF. Drawing the rest from reference TRBV5-1 and TRBJ2-1, the complete variable domain is KAGVTQTPRYLIKTRGQQVTLSCSPISGHRSVSWYQQTPGQGLQFLFEYFSETQRNKGNFPGRFSGRQFSNSRSEMNVSTLELGDSALYLCASSSGLASHNEQFFGPGTRLTVL.